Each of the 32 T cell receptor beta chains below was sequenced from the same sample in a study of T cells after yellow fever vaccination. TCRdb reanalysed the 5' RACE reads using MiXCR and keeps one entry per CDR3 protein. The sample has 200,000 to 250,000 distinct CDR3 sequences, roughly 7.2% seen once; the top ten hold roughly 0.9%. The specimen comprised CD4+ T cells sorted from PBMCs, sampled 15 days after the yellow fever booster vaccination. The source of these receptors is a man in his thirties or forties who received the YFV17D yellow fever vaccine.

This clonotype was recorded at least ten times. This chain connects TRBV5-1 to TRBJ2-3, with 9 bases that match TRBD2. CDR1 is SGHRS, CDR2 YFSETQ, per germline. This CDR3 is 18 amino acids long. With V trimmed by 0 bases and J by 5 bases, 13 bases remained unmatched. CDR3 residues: CASSLERSAGGYQDTQYF. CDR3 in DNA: TGCGCCAGCAGCTTGGAGAGATCGGCGGGAGGGTATCAAGATACGCAGTATTTT.

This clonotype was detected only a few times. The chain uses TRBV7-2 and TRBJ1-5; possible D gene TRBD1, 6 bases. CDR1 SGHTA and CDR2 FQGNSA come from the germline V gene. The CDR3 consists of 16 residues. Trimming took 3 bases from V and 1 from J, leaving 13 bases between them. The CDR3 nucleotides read TGTGCCAGCAGCTTCGGGGGGGGCGCGAGCAATCAGCCCCAGCATTTT. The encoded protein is CASSFGGGASNQPQHF.

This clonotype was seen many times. CDR3 in amino acids: CASSLEGLSFYNEQFF. As DNA, the CDR3 is TGTGCCAGCAGCTTAGAGGGACTTTCCTTTTACAATGAGCAGTTCTTC. The chain combines TRBV7-8 with TRBJ2-1; D perhaps matches TRBD2 (6 bases). The CDR3 runs 16 residues. Germline values: CDR1 SGHVS, CDR2 FQNEAQ. The V end was cut by 1 base, the J end by 4 bases, with 14 bases between.

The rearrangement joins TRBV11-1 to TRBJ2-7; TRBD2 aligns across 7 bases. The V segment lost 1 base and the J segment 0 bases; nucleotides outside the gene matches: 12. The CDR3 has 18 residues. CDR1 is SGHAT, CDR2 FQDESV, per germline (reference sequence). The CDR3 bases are TGTGCCAGCAGCTTAGGGTCTAGCGGCCTTCGGGGCTCCTACGAGCAGTACTTC. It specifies CASSLGSSGLRGSYEQYF.

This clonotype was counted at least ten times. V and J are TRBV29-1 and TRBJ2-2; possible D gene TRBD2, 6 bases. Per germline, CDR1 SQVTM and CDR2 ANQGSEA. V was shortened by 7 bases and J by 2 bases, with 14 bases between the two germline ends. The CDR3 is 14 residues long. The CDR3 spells CSARAGTNTGELFF. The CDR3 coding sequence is TGCAGCGCCAGGGCCGGGACTAACACCGGGGAGCTGTTTTTT.

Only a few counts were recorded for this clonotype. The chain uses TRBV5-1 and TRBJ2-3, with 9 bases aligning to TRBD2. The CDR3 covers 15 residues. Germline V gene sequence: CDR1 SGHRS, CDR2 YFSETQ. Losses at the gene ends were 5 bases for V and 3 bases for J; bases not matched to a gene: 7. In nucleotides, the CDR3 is TGCGCCAGCAGTTTACCGGGACTAGCTACAGATACGCAGTATTTT. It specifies CASSLPGLATDTQYF.

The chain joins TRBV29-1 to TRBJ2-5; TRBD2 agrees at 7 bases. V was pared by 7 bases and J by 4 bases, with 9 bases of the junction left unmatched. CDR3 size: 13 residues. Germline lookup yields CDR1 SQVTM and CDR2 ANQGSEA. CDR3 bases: TGCAGCGCGACCTCGGTAGCGGGAGAGACCCAGTACTTC. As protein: CSATSVAGETQYF.

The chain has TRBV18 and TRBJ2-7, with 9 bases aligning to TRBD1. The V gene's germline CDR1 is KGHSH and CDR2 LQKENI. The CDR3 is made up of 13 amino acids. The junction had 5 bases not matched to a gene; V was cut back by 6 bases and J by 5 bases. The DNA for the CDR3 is TGTGCCAGCTCCCGGGACAGGGATGACGAGCAGTACTTC. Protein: CASSRDRDDEQYF.

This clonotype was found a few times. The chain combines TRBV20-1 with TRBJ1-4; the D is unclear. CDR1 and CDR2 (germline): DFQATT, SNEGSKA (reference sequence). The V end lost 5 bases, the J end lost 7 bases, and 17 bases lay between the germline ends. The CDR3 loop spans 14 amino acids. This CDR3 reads CSAAPGRVGEKLFF. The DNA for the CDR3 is TGCAGTGCTGCCCCGGGGAGAGTAGGTGAAAAACTGTTTTTT.

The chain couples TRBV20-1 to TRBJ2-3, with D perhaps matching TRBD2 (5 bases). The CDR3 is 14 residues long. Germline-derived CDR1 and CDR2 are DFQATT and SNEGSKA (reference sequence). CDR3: CCASRAPGTDTQYF. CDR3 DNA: TGCTGCGCTAGCCGGGCTCCAGGCACAGATACGCAGTATTTT.

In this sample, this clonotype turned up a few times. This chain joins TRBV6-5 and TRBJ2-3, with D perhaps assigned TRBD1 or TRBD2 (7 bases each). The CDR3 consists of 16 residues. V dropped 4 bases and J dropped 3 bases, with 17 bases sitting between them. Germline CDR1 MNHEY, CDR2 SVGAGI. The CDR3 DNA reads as TGTGCCAGCAGTTCCCTCAGGGGGGGAAGGACAGATACGCAGTATTTT. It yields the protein CASSSLRGGRTDTQYF.

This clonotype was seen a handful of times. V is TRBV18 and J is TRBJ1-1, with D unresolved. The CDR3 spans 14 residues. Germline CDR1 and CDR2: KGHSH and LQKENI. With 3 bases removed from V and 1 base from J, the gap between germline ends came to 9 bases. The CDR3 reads CASSPKTENTEAFF. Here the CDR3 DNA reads TGTGCCAGCTCACCCAAAACAGAGAACACTGAAGCTTTCTTT.

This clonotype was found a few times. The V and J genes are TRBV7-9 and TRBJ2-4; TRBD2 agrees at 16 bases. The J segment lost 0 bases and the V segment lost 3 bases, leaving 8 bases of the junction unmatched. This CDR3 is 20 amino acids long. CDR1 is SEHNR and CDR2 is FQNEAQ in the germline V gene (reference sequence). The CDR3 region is CASSFQTGTSGRGAKNIQYF. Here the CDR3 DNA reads TGTGCCAGCAGCTTCCAAACCGGGACTAGCGGGAGGGGAGCCAAAAACATTCAGTACTTC. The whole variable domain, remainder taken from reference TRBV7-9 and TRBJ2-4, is DTGVSQNPRHKITKRGQNVTFRCDPISEHNRLYWYRQTLGQGPEFLTYFQNEAQLEKSRLLSDRFSAERPKGSFSTLEIQRTEQGDSAMYLCASSFQTGTSGRGAKNIQYFGAGTRLSVL.

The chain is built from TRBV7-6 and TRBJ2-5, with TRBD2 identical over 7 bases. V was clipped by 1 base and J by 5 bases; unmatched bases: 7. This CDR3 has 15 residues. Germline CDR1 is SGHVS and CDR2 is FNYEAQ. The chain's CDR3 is CASSLGGSPGETQYF. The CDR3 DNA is TGTGCCAGCAGCTTAGGCGGGAGCCCGGGGGAGACCCAGTACTTC.

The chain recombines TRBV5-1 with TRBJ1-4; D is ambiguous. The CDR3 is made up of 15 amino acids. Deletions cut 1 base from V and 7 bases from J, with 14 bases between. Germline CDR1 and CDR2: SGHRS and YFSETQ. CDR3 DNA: TGCGCCAGCAGCTTGACTGGGGTCCGGGGTGAAAAACTGTTTTTT. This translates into CASSLTGVRGEKLFF.

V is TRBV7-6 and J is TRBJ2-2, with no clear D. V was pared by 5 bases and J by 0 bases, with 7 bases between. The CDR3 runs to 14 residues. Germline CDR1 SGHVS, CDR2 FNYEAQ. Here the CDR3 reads CASSPPTNTGELFF. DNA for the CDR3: TGTGCCAGCAGCCCCCCTACGAACACCGGGGAGCTGTTTTTT.

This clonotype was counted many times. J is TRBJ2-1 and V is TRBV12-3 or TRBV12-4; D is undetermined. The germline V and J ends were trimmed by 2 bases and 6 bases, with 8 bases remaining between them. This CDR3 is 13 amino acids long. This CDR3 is CASSLLPTNEQFF. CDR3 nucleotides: TGTGCCAGCAGTTTACTACCAACCAATGAGCAGTTCTTC.

CDR3 amino acids: CSTQDRGRTTEAFF. DNA of the CDR3: TGCAGCACCCAAGACAGGGGTAGGACCACTGAAGCTTTCTTT. The V gene is TRBV29-1, the J gene TRBJ1-1, with 8 bases fitting TRBD1. The CDR3 covers 14 residues. The V segment lost 8 bases and the J segment 4 bases; nucleotides outside the gene matches: 12. The germline CDR1 and CDR2 sequences are SQVTM and ANQGSEA. The whole variable domain, filled in from reference TRBV29-1 and TRBJ1-1, reads SAVISQKPSRDICQRGTSLTIQCQVDSQVTMMFWYRQQPGQSLTLIATANQGSEATYESGFVIDKFPISRPNLTFSTLTVSNMSPEDSSIYLCSTQDRGRTTEAFFGQGTRLTVV.

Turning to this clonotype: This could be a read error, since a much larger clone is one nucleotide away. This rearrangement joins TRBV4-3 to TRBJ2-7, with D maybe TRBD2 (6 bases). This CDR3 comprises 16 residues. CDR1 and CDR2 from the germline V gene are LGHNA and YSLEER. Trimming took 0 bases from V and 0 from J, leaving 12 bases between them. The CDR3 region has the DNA TGCGCCAGCAGCCAAGAATCAGGGAGGAGCTCCTACGAGCAGTACTTC. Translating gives CASSQESGRSSYEQYF.

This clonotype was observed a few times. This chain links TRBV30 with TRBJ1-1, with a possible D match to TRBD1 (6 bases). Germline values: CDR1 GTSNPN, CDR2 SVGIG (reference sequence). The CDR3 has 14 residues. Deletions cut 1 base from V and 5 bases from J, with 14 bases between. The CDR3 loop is CAWSAPQGGTEAFF. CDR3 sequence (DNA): TGTGCCTGGAGTGCCCCACAAGGGGGGACTGAAGCTTTCTTT.

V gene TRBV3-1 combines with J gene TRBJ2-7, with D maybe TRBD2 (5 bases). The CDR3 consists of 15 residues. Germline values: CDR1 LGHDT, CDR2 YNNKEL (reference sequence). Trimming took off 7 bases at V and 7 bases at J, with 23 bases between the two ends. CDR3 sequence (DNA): TGTGCCAGCAAACTTCTTCGGGGTGGAGCGGAAGAGCAGTACTTC. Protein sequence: CASKLLRGGAEEQYF.

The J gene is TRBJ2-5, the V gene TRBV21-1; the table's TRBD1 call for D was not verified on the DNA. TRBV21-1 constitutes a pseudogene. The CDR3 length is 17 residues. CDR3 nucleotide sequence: TGTGCCAGCAGCGAAACGACCCCGGGACAGGCCCAAGAGACCCAGTACTTC. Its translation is CASSETTPGQAQETQYF.

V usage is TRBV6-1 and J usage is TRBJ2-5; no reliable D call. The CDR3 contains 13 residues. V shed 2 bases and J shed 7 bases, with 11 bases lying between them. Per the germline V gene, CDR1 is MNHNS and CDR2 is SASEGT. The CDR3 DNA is TGTGCCAGCAGTGAACTAGTTCCCGGGACCCAGTACTTC. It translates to CASSELVPGTQYF.

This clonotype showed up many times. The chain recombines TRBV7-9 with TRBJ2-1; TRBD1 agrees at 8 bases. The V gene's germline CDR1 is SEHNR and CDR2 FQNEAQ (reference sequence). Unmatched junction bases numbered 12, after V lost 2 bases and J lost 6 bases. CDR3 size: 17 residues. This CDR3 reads CASSLTPGQVPSNEQFF. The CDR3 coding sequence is TGTGCCAGCAGCTTAACCCCGGGACAGGTTCCAAGCAATGAGCAGTTCTTC. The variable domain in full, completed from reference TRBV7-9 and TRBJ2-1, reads DTGVSQNPRHKITKRGQNVTFRCDPISEHNRLYWYRQTLGQGPEFLTYFQNEAQLEKSRLLSDRFSAERPKGSFSTLEIQRTEQGDSAMYLCASSLTPGQVPSNEQFFGPGTRLTVL.

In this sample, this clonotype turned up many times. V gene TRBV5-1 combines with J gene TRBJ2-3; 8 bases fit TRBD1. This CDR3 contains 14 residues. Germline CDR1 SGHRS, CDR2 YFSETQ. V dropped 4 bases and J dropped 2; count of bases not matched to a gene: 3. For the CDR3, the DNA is TGCGCCAGCAGCCTGGGACAGGCCACAGATACGCAGTATTTT. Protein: CASSLGQATDTQYF.

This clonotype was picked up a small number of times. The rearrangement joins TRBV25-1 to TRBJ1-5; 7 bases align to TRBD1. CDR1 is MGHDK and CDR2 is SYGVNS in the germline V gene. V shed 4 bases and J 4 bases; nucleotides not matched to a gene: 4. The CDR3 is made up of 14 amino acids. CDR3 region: CASSVQGRNQPQHF. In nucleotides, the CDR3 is TGTGCCAGCAGTGTACAGGGGAGGAATCAGCCCCAGCATTTT.

This CDR3 is CASSSTFDQPQHF. DNA of the CDR3: TGTGCCAGCAGCTCTACCTTTGATCAGCCCCAGCATTTT. The genes are TRBV7-2 and TRBJ1-5; D is uncertain. Germline lookup yields CDR1 SGHTA and CDR2 FQGNSA. V lost 4 bases to trimming and J lost 5 bases, with 9 bases between them. The CDR3 sequence is 13 residues long.

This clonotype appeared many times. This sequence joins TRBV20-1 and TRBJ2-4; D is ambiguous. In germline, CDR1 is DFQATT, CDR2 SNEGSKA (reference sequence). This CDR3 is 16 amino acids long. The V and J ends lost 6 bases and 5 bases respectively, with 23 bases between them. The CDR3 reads CSASLSQSGEENIQYF. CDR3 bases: TGCAGTGCCTCCCTGAGTCAGTCCGGAGAGGAAAACATTCAGTACTTC.

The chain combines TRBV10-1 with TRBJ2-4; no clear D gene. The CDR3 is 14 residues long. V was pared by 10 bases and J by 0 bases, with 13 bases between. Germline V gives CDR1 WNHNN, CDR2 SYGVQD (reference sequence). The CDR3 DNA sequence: TGCGCCACCTCCCCTGGTCCAGCCAAAAACATTCAGTACTTC. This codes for CATSPGPAKNIQYF.

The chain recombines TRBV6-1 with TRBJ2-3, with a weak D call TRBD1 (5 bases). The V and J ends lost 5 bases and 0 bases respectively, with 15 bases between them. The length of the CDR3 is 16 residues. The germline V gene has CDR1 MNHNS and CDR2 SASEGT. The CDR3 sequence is CASSRSRQTSTDTQYF. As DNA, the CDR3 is TGTGCCAGCAGTCGGTCCCGACAGACAAGCACAGATACGCAGTATTTT.

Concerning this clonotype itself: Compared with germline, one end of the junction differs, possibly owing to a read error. CDR3 nucleotide sequence: TGCAGCGTTAAAGAGGGAACTGGGGCCAACGTCCTGACTTTC. Protein product: CSVKEGTGANVLTF. V and J are TRBV29-1 and TRBJ2-6, with D possibly matching TRBD2 (5 bases). Germline values: CDR1 SQVTM, CDR2 ANQGSEA. This CDR3 region has 14 residues.

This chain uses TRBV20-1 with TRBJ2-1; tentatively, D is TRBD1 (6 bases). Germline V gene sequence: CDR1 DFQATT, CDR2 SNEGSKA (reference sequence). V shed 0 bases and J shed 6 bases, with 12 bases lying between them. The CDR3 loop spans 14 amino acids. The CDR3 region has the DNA TGCAGTGCTAGAGACGTAACAGGGTCCAATGAGCAGTTCTTC. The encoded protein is CSARDVTGSNEQFF.